The source of this T cell receptor (beta chain) is a study of T cells in Graves' hyperthyroidism and ophthalmopathy. The source material, RNA transcripts, was used to amplify TCR beta CDR3 regions. HTBI primers were the set used in a first-round RT-PCR of the TCR CDR3. TCRdb fed the multiplex PCR reads into MiXCR, producing one record per CDR3 protein. The sample gives hundreds of thousands of distinct CDR3 sequences, approximately 14% of which show up once; roughly 10% is in the top ten. Study-level points and caveats: Most thyroid clonotypes with frequency above 0.001 were detected in blood. Before onset, ophthalmopathy was predicted by the model a median around 6 months earlier.

Comment on this clonotype: Its antigen is unidentified.

The CDR3 extends over 17 amino acids. V was cut by 1 base and J by 8 bases, with 20 bases left in between. From germline, CDR1 is MGHDK and CDR2 SYGVNS. The study defined stable Graves' hyperthyroidism as no ophthalmopathy progression within 18 months. Recently diagnosed hyperthyroidism of less than 2 months' duration affected patients aged 18 to 65. The specimen sequenced was blood. This chain joins TRBV25-1 and TRBJ1-4, with D unclear. The TCR was taken from a woman under 30 with Graves' hyperthyroidism. This chain's CDR3 is CASSEWHSPRAEEKLFF. In nucleotides, the CDR3 is TGTGCCAGCAGTGAATGGCACAGTCCAAGGGCGGAGGAAAAACTGTTTTTT. Full variable domain (outside the CDR3, taken from reference TRBV25-1 and TRBJ1-4): EADIYQTPRYLVIGTGKKITLECSQTMGHDKMYWYQQDPGMELHLIHYSYGVNSTEKGDLSSESTVSRIRTEHFPLTLESARPSHTSQYLCASSEWHSPRAEEKLFFGSGTQLSVL.